These 23 T cell receptor beta chains were sequenced from one sample in a study of OX40 agonist ivuxolimab in advanced cancers. Receptor amplification or capture employed the immunoSEQ multiplex PCR assay. TCRdb limited this immuneACCESS table to in-frame rearrangements with V and J called. A share of clones is missing; checked studies link under half to unresolved V genes, and the rest is unexplained. The sample table contains under 60,000 clones; only one count was recorded for roughly 91% of them. 30% to 35% of the sample is in the top ten clones. The sample in question was CD4+ or CD8+ T cells sorted from blood, obtained in a trial of the OX40 agonist ivuxolimab. Every receptor here comes from an adult with an advanced solid tumor such as melanoma, head and neck, liver or kidney cancer.

The J gene is TRBJ2-5, the V gene TRBV6-1; 7 nucleotides agree with TRBD1. V lost 3 bases, J lost 0 bases, and 4 bases stayed unmatched. Germline CDR1 and CDR2: MNHNS and SASEGT. The CDR3 has 15 residues. CDR3 loop: CASSETGMYQETQYF. The CDR3 coding sequence is TGTGCCAGCAGTGAGACAGGGATGTACCAAGAGACCCAGTACTTC.

The chain joins TRBV5-4 to TRBJ2-1; 8 bases are a match to TRBD2. CDR1 SGHNT and CDR2 YYREEE come from the germline V gene (reference sequence). This CDR3 comprises 16 residues. V lost 2 bases and J lost 3; bases outside the gene matches: 7. CDR3 coding DNA: TGTGCCAGCAGCTTACCCGGTAGCGGGGACTACAATGAGCAGTTCTTC. It yields the protein CASSLPGSGDYNEQFF.

The chain couples TRBV7-6 to TRBJ2-7; D may be TRBD1 or TRBD2 (5 bases each). Trimming cost V 3 bases and J 2 bases, with 11 bases left between them. The CDR3 has 14 amino acids. The germline V gene has CDR1 SGHVS and CDR2 FNYEAQ. CDR3 nucleotide sequence: TGTGCCAGCAGCTTGTCCGGGACGACCTACGAGCAGTACTTC. It encodes CASSLSGTTYEQYF.

The J gene is TRBJ2-1, the V gene TRBV4-1; D ambiguous. The germline V and J ends were trimmed by 2 bases and 7 bases, with 21 bases remaining between them. From germline, CDR1 is MGHRA and CDR2 YSYEKL. The CDR3 length is 17 residues. The DNA of the CDR3 is TGCGCCAGCAGCCAAACAACCACGACCGCTTTATGGAATGAGCAGTTCTTC. Protein product: CASSQTTTTALWNEQFF.

The gene calls are TRBV11-3 and TRBJ2-3; 10 bases line up with TRBD2. This CDR3 is 12 amino acids long. V lost 6 bases, J lost 14 bases, and 8 bases stayed unmatched. Germline CDR1 reads SGHNT; CDR2 reads YENEEA. DNA of the CDR3: TGTGCCAGCAGTCAAGGGACTAGCGATTTGTATTTT. Encoded protein: CASSQGTSDLYF.

This clone was observed a few times. The rearrangement joins TRBV11-2 to TRBJ1-1; perhaps TRBD1 as D (5 bases). The germline CDR1 and CDR2 sequences are SGHAT and FQNNGV. The V gene lost 10 bases and the J gene lost 4 bases, with 16 bases spanning the gap. This CDR3 is 13 amino acids long. CDR3 protein: CATGASYGTEAFF. CDR3 DNA: TGTGCCACCGGGGCGAGTTATGGCACTGAAGCTTTCTTT.

The V gene is TRBV28, the J gene TRBJ1-5; weak D call: TRBD1 (5 bases). Looked up from germline, CDR1 is MDHEN and CDR2 is SYDVKM. The V end lost 8 bases, the J end lost 1 base, and 15 bases lay between the germline ends. The CDR3 is 15 residues long. CDR3 region: CASVSGTASNQPQHF. The CDR3 bases are TGTGCCAGCGTGTCCGGGACGGCCAGCAATCAGCCCCAGCATTTT.

CDR3 in amino acids: CASNLKGQTRTGELFF. The CDR3 DNA is TGTGCCAGTAACCTCAAGGGACAGACCCGCACCGGGGAGCTGTTTTTT. This chain uses TRBV19 with TRBJ2-2; 7 nucleotides agree with TRBD1. The germline V gene encodes CDR1 LNHDA and CDR2 SQIVND (reference sequence). The CDR3 length is 16 residues. V lost 7 bases and J lost 4; bases outside the gene matches: 12.

This clone was seen only once. The rearrangement joins TRBV11-1 to TRBJ2-7; 7 nucleotides agree with TRBD2. V lost 5 bases and J lost 2; bases outside the gene matches: 3. CDR3 length equals 13 residues. Per the germline V gene, CDR1 is SGHAT and CDR2 is FQDESV (reference sequence). CDR3 residues: CASSPGGPYEQYF. The CDR3 nucleotides read TGTGCCAGCAGCCCGGGAGGACCCTACGAGCAGTACTTC.

This clone was picked up one time. This rearrangement joins TRBV19 to TRBJ2-1; the D gene is possibly TRBD2 (5 bases). CDR1 is LNHDA and CDR2 is SQIVND in the germline V gene (reference sequence). V was cut by 4 bases and J by 4 bases, with 11 bases left in between. This CDR3 is built from 14 residues. The CDR3 spells CASSNRGSYNEQFF. CDR3 DNA sequence: TGTGCCAGTAGTAACCGGGGAAGTTACAATGAGCAGTTCTTC. Looking up the rest from reference TRBV19 and TRBJ2-1 gives the full variable domain: DGGITQSPKYLFRKEGQNVTLSCEQNLNHDAMYWYRQDPGQGLRLIYYSQIVNDFQKGDIAEGYSVSREKKESFPLTVTSAQKNPTAFYLCASSNRGSYNEQFFGPGTRLTVL.

V and J are TRBV7-3 and TRBJ2-3, with 13 bases lining up with TRBD2. CDR1 and CDR2 (germline): SGHTA, FQGTGA. The CDR3 is 19 amino acids. V was pared by 4 bases and J by 2 bases, with 12 bases of the junction left unmatched. CDR3: CASSSGTSGTGLDTDTQYF. The DNA for the CDR3 is TGTGCCAGCAGCTCAGGGACTAGCGGGACCGGATTGGACACAGATACGCAGTATTTT.

This chain's CDR3 is CASSLDSSGTYNEQFF. DNA of the CDR3: TGTGCCAGCAGCTTAGATTCCAGCGGGACATACAATGAGCAGTTCTTC. The chain recombines TRBV7-8 with TRBJ2-1; D perhaps matches TRBD2 (7 bases). The CDR3 is 16 amino acids. The germline gives CDR1 SGHVS, CDR2 FQNEAQ. V lost 1 base to trimming and J lost 4 bases, with 14 bases between them.

This chain connects TRBV9 to TRBJ2-5, with D tentatively TRBD1 or TRBD2 (5 bases each). Trimming took off 4 bases at V and 11 bases at J, with 18 bases between the two ends. Germline V CDR1 and CDR2: SGDLS, YYNGEE. This CDR3 has 13 amino acids. CDR3 residues: CASSPYPRDAQYF. The CDR3 DNA reads as TGTGCCAGCAGCCCCTACCCCCGGGACGCACAGTACTTC.

J is TRBJ2-7 and V is TRBV4-1, with 8 positions matching TRBD2. From germline, CDR1 is MGHRA and CDR2 YSYEKL. Trimming took 0 bases from V and 4 from J; bases not matched to a gene: 17. The CDR3 has 19 amino acids. For the CDR3, the DNA is TGCGCCAGCAGCCAAGATCCGGGACTAGTCGGGCGATTCGATTACGAGCAGTACTTC. It yields the protein CASSQDPGLVGRFDYEQYF.

The sample holds one count of this clone. The rearrangement joins TRBV6-1 to TRBJ2-7; TRBD1 is a possible D gene (6 bases). The CDR3 consists of 14 residues. Trimming shortened V by 4 bases and J by 3 bases, and 13 bases separated the two germline ends. CDR1 is MNHNS, CDR2 SASEGT, per germline. DNA of the CDR3: TGTGCCAGCAGTGGAGGGGGACGAATCTACGAGCAGTACTTC. Protein product: CASSGGGRIYEQYF.

V is TRBV7-9 and J is TRBJ2-1; D possibly corresponds to TRBD1 (6 bases). Trimming stripped 5 bases from V and 10 bases from J, with 9 bases between. The CDR3 sequence is 11 residues long. Germline CDR1 SEHNR, CDR2 FQNEAQ (reference sequence). CDR3 in DNA: TGTGCCAGCAGCCTAGGGACAGAGCAGTTCTTC. This gives the protein CASSLGTEQFF.

The CDR3 here is CASVRSYEQYF. In DNA, the CDR3 is TGTGCCAGCGTTAGGAGCTACGAGCAGTACTTC. The V and J genes are TRBV28 and TRBJ2-7; D ambiguous. CDR3 length: 11 residues. V shed 8 bases and J shed 3 bases, with 8 bases lying between them. The V gene's germline CDR1 is MDHEN and CDR2 SYDVKM.

This clone was observed a single time. V is TRBV14 and J is TRBJ1-2, with a possible D match to TRBD1 (5 bases). The germline gives CDR1 SGHDN, CDR2 FVKESK. The CDR3 covers 14 residues. V was trimmed by 4 bases and J by 3 bases, leaving 12 bases between them. The CDR3 reads CASSRGRGYYGYTF. The CDR3 bases are TGTGCCAGCAGCCGGGGGAGGGGATACTATGGCTACACCTTC.

This clone was picked up a small number of times. This sample also contains other DNA sequences that code for the same CDR3. V usage is TRBV5-4 and J usage is TRBJ2-5; no clear D. V gave up 5 bases and J gave up 1 base, with 3 bases separating them. CDR3 length: 11 residues. The germline V gene has CDR1 SGHNT and CDR2 YYREEE (reference sequence). This chain's CDR3 is CASSSQETQYF. In nucleotides, the CDR3 is TGTGCCAGCAGTTCCCAAGAGACCCAGTACTTC.

This clone was counted only a few times. The CDR3 sequence is CASSKGQGARDGYTF. CDR3 bases: TGTGCCAGTAGTAAGGGACAGGGGGCGCGTGATGGCTACACCTTC. The J gene is TRBJ1-2, the V gene TRBV19, with 12 nucleotides matching TRBD1. J lost 6 bases, V lost 4 bases, and 6 bases had no gene match. The germline V gene has CDR1 LNHDA and CDR2 SQIVND (reference sequence). This CDR3 contains 15 residues. The full variable domain, rest sourced from reference TRBV19 and TRBJ1-2, is DGGITQSPKYLFRKEGQNVTLSCEQNLNHDAMYWYRQDPGQGLRLIYYSQIVNDFQKGDIAEGYSVSREKKESFPLTVTSAQKNPTAFYLCASSKGQGARDGYTFGSGTRLTVV.

This sequence joins TRBV19 and TRBJ1-5; tentative D call: TRBD1 (5 bases). CDR1 is LNHDA, CDR2 SQIVND, per germline (reference sequence). CDR3 length: 14 residues. V gave up 7 bases and J gave up 0 bases, with 10 bases separating them. The CDR3 DNA is TGTGCCAGTACTCAGGGTTATAGCAATCAGCCCCAGCATTTT. Protein sequence: CASTQGYSNQPQHF.

The rearrangement joins TRBV7-3 to TRBJ2-1, with 12 nucleotides matching TRBD2. There are 15 residues in the CDR3. The junction had 4 bases not matched to a gene; V was cut back by 5 bases and J by 5 bases. CDR1 and CDR2 from the germline V gene are SGHTA and FQGTGA. In DNA, the CDR3 is TGTGCCAGCAGCATAGGACTAGCGGGAAACAATGAGCAGTTCTTC. Residues: CASSIGLAGNNEQFF.

This rearrangement joins TRBV4-2 to TRBJ1-5; D unclear. Trimming took off 1 base at V and 0 bases at J, with 4 bases between the two ends. The CDR3 extends over 14 amino acids. Germline CDR1 and CDR2: LGHNA and YNFKEQ. The CDR3 nucleotides read TGTGCCAGCAGCCAAGCGGTTAGCAATCAGCCCCAGCATTTT. Amino acids: CASSQAVSNQPQHF.